This entry is about one T cell receptor beta chain. This entry belongs to a study of blood T cell repertoires in COVID-19. Looking at the study overall: The United States, Italy and Spain were the sources of the acute and convalescent COVID-19 samples. Nucleic acid was either cDNA or gDNA, and it came from T cells, B-cell-depleted T cells, or PBMCs.

Authors' analysis steps: Estimates of nucleated cell counts were drawn from the amplification of reference gene primers. Assay used: immunoSEQ multiplex PCR; TCRdb lists only in-frame clones, some missing. V and J calls and clone size follow that table, whereas D and trimming were derived from the DNA. The data hold 100,000 to 130,000 clones, with around 82% observed a single time. Looked up from germline, CDR1 is KGHDR and CDR2 is SFDVKD. Trimming took 3 bases from V and 1 from J; bases not matched to a gene: 6. This CDR3 comprises 17 residues. The sequence was obtained from a human donor in a cohort sampled during active COVID-19. The V gene is TRBV24-1, the J gene TRBJ2-2; the match to TRBD1 covers 8 bases. The sample consisted of peripheral blood. CDR3 sequence: CATSDRPGTGNTGELFF. DNA of the CDR3: TGTGCCACCAGTGATCGGCCCGGGACAGGGAACACCGGGGAGCTGTTTTTT.